The following is a TCR beta chain sequence with its context. Sequencing was performed with immunoSEQ multiplex PCR; in TCRdb, only in-frame clones are kept and a portion is missing. Among 350,000 or so clones listed, more than 70% were seen once. These data come from a study of blood T cell repertoires in COVID-19. In the study overall: Acute-phase and convalescent COVID-19 samples originated in the United States, Italy and Spain. T cells, B-cell-depleted T cells, or PBMCs provided the cDNA or gDNA that served as material.

Individuals drawn from 20 to 30 US areas were about 18 to 90 years old. Clinical history reported by participants formed the basis on which cohorts were assigned. The V gene's germline CDR1 is SGDLS and CDR2 YYNGEE. CDR3 length equals 14 residues. V lost 0 bases and J lost 5, with 8 bases in between. This receptor was taken from a woman aged 25 to 39 who had been exposed to COVID-19. This chain joins TRBV9 and TRBJ1-4; no clear D gene. The sample consisted of PBMCs or T cells enriched from blood (not recorded which). CDR3 coding DNA: TGTGCCAGCAGCGTAGGGGCAGCAAATGAAAAACTGTTTTTT. It is translated as CASSVGAANEKLFF. The full variable domain, completed using reference TRBV9 and TRBJ1-4, is DSGVTQTPKHLITATGQRVTLRCSPRSGDLSVYWYQQSLDQGLQFLIQYYNGEERAKGNILERFSAQQFPDLHSELNLSSLELGDSALYFCASSVGAANEKLFFGSGTQLSVL.